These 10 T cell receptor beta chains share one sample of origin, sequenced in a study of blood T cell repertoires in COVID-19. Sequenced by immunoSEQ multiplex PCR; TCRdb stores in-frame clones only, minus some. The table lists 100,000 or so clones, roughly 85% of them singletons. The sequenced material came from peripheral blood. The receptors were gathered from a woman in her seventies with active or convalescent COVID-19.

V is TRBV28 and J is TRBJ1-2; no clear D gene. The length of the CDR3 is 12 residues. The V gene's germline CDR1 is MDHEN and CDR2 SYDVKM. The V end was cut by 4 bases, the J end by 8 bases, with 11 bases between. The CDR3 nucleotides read TGTGCCAGCAGTTCCCCGGGAAGAGGCTACACCTTC. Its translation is CASSSPGRGYTF.

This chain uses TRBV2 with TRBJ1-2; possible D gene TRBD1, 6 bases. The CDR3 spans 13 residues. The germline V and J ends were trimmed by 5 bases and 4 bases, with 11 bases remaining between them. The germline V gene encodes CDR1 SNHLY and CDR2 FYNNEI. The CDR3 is CASSSTGRYGYTF. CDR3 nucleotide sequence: TGTGCCAGCAGTTCAACAGGGCGCTATGGCTACACCTTC.

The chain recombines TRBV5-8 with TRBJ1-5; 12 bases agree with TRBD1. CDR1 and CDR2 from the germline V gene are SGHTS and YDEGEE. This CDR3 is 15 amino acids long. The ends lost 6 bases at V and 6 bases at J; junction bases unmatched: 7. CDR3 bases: TGTGCCAGCAACACCGGGACAGGGGGCCGTCAGCCCCAGCATTTT. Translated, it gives CASNTGTGGRQPQHF.

CDR3 loop: CASSQSQGADGYTF. CDR3 nucleotides: TGTGCCAGCAGTCAAAGCCAGGGGGCGGATGGCTACACCTTC. The chain employs TRBV27 and TRBJ1-2; 8 positions agree with TRBD1. J gave up 6 bases and V 5 bases, and 8 bases lay outside the gene matches. The CDR3 contains 14 residues. Germline loops: CDR1 MNHEY, CDR2 SMNVEV (reference sequence).

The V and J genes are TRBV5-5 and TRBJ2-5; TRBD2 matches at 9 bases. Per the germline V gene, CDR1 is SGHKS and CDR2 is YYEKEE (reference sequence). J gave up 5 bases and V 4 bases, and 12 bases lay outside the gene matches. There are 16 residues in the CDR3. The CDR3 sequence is CASSVGAGLASETQYF. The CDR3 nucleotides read TGTGCCAGCAGCGTAGGGGCGGGACTAGCATCGGAGACCCAGTACTTC.

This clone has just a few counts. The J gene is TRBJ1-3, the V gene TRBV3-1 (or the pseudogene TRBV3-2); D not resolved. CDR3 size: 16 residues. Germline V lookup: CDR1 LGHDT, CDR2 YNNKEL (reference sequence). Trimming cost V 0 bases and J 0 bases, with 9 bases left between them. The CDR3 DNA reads TGTGCCAGCAGCCAAGACTTCCCCAGCTCTGGAAACACCATATATTTT. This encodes CASSQDFPSSGNTIYF.

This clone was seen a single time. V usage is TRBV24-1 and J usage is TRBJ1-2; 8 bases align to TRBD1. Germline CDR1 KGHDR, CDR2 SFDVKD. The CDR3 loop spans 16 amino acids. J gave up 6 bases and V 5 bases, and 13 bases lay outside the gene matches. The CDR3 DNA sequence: TGTGCCACCAGTGCCGCCAGGACAGGGTCATCTGATGGCTACACCTTC. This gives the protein CATSAARTGSSDGYTF.

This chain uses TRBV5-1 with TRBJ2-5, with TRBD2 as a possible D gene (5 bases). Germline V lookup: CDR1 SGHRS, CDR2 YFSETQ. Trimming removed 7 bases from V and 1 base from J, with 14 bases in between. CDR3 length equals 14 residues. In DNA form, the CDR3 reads TGCGCCAGCGGTACTAGAGGATTCCAAGAGACCCAGTACTTC. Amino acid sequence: CASGTRGFQETQYF.

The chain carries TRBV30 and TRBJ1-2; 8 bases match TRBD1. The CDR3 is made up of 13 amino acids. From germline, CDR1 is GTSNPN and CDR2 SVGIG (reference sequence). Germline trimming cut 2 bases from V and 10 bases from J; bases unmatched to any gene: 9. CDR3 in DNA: TGTGCCTGGAGTCCGATACGACAGGGGATCTACACCTTC. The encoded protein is CAWSPIRQGIYTF.

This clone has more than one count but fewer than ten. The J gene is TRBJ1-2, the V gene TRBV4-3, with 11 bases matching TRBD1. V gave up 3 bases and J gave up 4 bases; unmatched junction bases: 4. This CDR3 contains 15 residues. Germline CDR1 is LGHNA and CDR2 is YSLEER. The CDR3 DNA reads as TGCGCCAGCAGCCACAGGACAGGGGGCGTCTATGGCTACACCTTC. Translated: CASSHRTGGVYGYTF.